These T cell receptor beta chains were read from a single sample in a study of CD4+ T cells in melanoma. Sequencing used immunoSEQ multiplex PCR; TCRdb keeps in-frame clones, though not all of them. The table has 20,000 to 25,000 clones, roughly four fifths seen once. The sample consisted of cells from a culture (not recorded whether cultured in vitro). Receptors were obtained from a human donor with melanoma. Both conserved end residues are part of each CDR3. Each record gives: J gene, clone size, D gene, V gene, CDR3 protein, CDR3 DNA. The D gene is left open where the match is weak. Size values are once, few and many counts, or a class for expanded clones, and some rows have none.

TRBJ1-2 | . | . | TRBV18 | CASSGRDGYGYTF | TGTGCCAGCTCAGGCCGGGACGGCTATGGCTACACCTTC
TRBJ2-1 | . | TRBD2 | TRBV7-3 | CASSLTAGGYNEQFF | TGTGCCAGCAGCCTTACAGCGGGGGGTTACAATGAGCAGTTCTTC
TRBJ2-7 | . | . | TRBV18 | CASSPSIRGGEQYF | TGTGCCAGCTCACCGTCGATCAGGGGGGGCGAGCAGTACTTC
TRBJ2-7 | . | . | TRBV6-1 | CASRALTGISYEQYF | TGTGCCAGCAGGGCCCTAACAGGTATCTCCTACGAGCAGTACTTC
TRBJ1-1 | few | TRBD1 | TRBV6-6 | CASTRGTAEAFF | TGTGCCAGCACCAGGGGGACGGCTGAAGCTTTCTTT
TRBJ2-7 | . | TRBD1 | TRBV2 | CASRVGTGAYEQYF | TGTGCCAGCAGAGTGGGGACAGGGGCCTACGAGCAGTACTTC
TRBJ2-2 | . | TRBD2 | TRBV11-2 | CASSGPGGAGELFF | TGTGCCAGCAGCGGGCCGGGGGGGGCCGGGGAGCTGTTTTTT
TRBJ1-4 | . | . | TRBV11-2 | CASSPTLAGFEKLFF | TGTGCCAGCAGCCCTACCCTAGCAGGCTTCGAAAAACTGTTTTTT
TRBJ2-1 | . | . | TRBV30 | CAWVGEISYNEQFF | TGTGCCTGGGTGGGGGAAATCTCCTACAATGAGCAGTTCTTC
TRBJ2-2 | . | . | TRBV7-9 | CASSLQGTGELFF | TGTGCCAGCAGCTTGCAGGGAACCGGGGAGCTGTTTTTT
TRBJ2-1 | . | TRBD2 | TRBV2 | CASSVSLAGVGEQFF | TGTGCCAGCAGTGTGTCACTAGCGGGGGTCGGTGAGCAGTTCTTC
TRBJ2-3 | . | . | TRBV11-2 | CASSPAADRTQYF | TGTGCCAGCAGCCCCGCCGCCGACAGGACGCAGTATTTT
TRBJ2-7 | . | TRBD1 | TRBV5-1 | CASSLRDRLDEQYF | TGCGCCAGCAGCTTGAGGGACAGGCTTGACGAGCAGTACTTC
TRBJ2-3 | . | . | TRBV9 | CASSQGGATCTDTQYF | TGTGCCAGCAGCCAGGGGGGGGCCACTTGCACAGATACGCAGTATTTT
TRBJ2-3 | once | TRBD2 | TRBV5-4 | CASPSGGRDTDTQYF | TGTGCCAGCCCTTCGGGAGGGAGAGACACAGATACGCAGTATTTT
TRBJ1-2 | . | . | TRBV4-1 | CASSADRTWRGYTF | TGCGCCAGCAGCGCAGATCGGACATGGCGTGGCTACACCTTC
TRBJ2-3 | . | TRBD2 | TRBV2 | CASSGIAGNTDTQYF | TGTGCCAGCAGTGGTATAGCGGGGAACACAGATACGCAGTATTTT
TRBJ1-5 | . | . | TRBV21-1 | CASSKRACNQPQHF | TGTGCCAGCAGCAAAAGAGCGTGCAATCAGCCCCAGCATTTT
TRBJ1-2 | . | TRBD1 | TRBV6-1 | CASPGQSNYGYTF | TGTGCCAGCCCGGGACAGTCTAACTATGGCTACACCTTC
TRBJ2-1 | few | . | TRBV7-3 | CASSFWSGHEQFF | TGTGCCAGCAGCTTCTGGAGCGGGCATGAGCAGTTCTTC
TRBJ1-4 | . | . | TRBV30 | CAWNQRATRGEKLFF | TGTGCCTGGAACCAACGGGCCACAAGGGGGGAAAAACTGTTTTTT
TRBJ1-3 | . | TRBD1 | TRBV9 | CASSGQGHSGNTIYF | TGTGCCAGCAGCGGACAGGGTCACTCTGGAAACACCATATATTTT
TRBJ2-7 | . | TRBD1 | TRBV15 | CATSRVGTGGYEQYF | TGTGCCACCAGCAGAGTGGGGACAGGGGGCTACGAGCAGTACTTC
TRBJ1-6 | . | TRBD1 | TRBV10-3 | CAISGTGRDSPLHF | TGTGCCATCAGTGGGACAGGGAGGGATTCACCCCTCCACTTT
TRBJ2-5 | . | . | TRBV14 | CASSLYPDSVETQYF | TGTGCCAGCAGCCTGTACCCGGACAGTGTGGAGACCCAGTACTTC
TRBJ1-1 | . | TRBD1 | TRBV10-2 | CASSESRTGYRMNTEAFF | TGCGCCAGCAGTGAGTCGCGGACAGGTTATAGGATGAACACTGAAGCTTTCTTT
TRBJ1-5 | . | . | TRBV6-5 | CASSYSRDSNQPQHF | TGTGCCAGCAGTTACTCGAGGGACAGCAATCAGCCCCAGCATTTT